The clone carrying this T cell receptor beta chain was seen a few times. All patients were treatment-naive before thyroid surgery. The data were taken from a study of metastatic and nonmetastatic thyroid tumors. Study-level information: Across blood and tumor or nodule tissue, repertoires from malignant and benign thyroid patients were compared with one another.

V was cut by 3 bases and J by 4 bases, with 4 bases left in between. Per germline, CDR1 MRHNA and CDR2 SNTAGT. The CDR3 covers 13 residues. How the authors handled the data: The study built a papillary thyroid cancer distant-metastasis classifier from CDR3 differences across clinicopathological groups. Via MiXCR, TCRdb re-called the PCR reads. The V and J calls and clone size are TCRdb's, not the authors'. The profile shows over 6,500 clones, 30% to 40% of them singletons. The chain combines TRBV6-4 with TRBJ2-6; D remains unclear. Specimen: adjacent normal tissue. This TCR derives from a female donor with papillary thyroid cancer or a benign thyroid nodule (not recorded which). Some clones in this sample may be carry-over from other donors' samples. In DNA, the CDR3 is TGTGCCAGCAGTGATTGGGGGGCCAACGTCCTGACTTTC. Translating gives CASSDWGANVLTF.